This TCR beta chain was captured in a study of stem cell transplantation in POMP-related autoinflammatory disease. Study overall: The study hypothesized thymoproteasome defects skew the TRB repertoire via impaired CD8+ selection.

The CDR3 totals 14 residues. Trimming took 2 bases from V and 2 from J; bases not matched to a gene: 3. CDR1 and CDR2 from the germline V gene are MDHEN and SYDVKM. Using immunoSEQ multiplex PCR, the repertoire was profiled, and TCRdb retains in-frame clones only, with some absent. The table has some 68,000 clones, roughly 93% seen once. The chain carries TRBV28 and TRBJ2-7, with TRBD2 identical over 7 bases. The clonotype originates from a human patient with POMP-related autoinflammation and immune dysregulation (PRAID). A share of the T cells may be of graft donor origin. The material sequenced was CD4+ T cells from PBMCs, taken after stem cell transplantation. This chain's CDR3 is CASSLGGEAYEQYF. As DNA, the CDR3 is TGTGCCAGCAGTTTAGGGGGGGAGGCCTACGAGCAGTACTTC.